This TCR beta chain was retrieved from a study of T cells expressing NK-cell markers. The wider study: One of eight sequenced donors was HCMV-seronegative; the other seven were seropositive. Study outcomes and limitations: The contribution of dominant NKG2C+ clonotypes to CD8+ T cells in about 6 donors was roughly 1.0-7.0%. Expanded NKG2C+ T cell clones were not confirmed as HCMV-specific. The study found these clonotypes also leading the CD3+CD56-NKG2C+ fraction in four donors.

TCRdb derives one entry per CDR3 protein from the 5' RACE reads, leaving out DNA. The sample data list about 460,000 distinct CDR3 sequences. As regards this clonotype: What it recognizes is unknown.

Per the germline V gene, CDR1 is SEHNR and CDR2 is FQNEAQ (reference sequence). This CDR3 is 12 amino acids long. This clonotype was sampled from a woman between 50 and 59 years old in good health. V usage is TRBV7-9 and J usage is TRBJ1-1. Sample: blood T cells: a sorted CD56 or NKG2C T cell subset, CD4+ or CD8+ T cells, or bulk PBMC T cells (not recorded which). The CDR3 loop reads CASSLDQREAFF.